The TCR beta chain under discussion was sequenced for a study of blood T cells in healthy people across ages. Study in general: Through template switching, about one barcoded beta molecule was captured per two T cells, as measured in model experiments.

With a J-beta primer mix and a sample-barcoded 5' primer, a second PCR ran about 7 to 12 cycles. Each cDNA molecule was tagged by a template-switch adaptor that had 12 random nucleotides. MiXCR, run by TCRdb on the 5' RACE reads, gives a single entry per CDR3 protein. This table holds around 1,500,000 distinct CDR3 sequences, roughly 30% found once. A word on this clonotype: Its antigen is still unknown.

Germline CDR1 and CDR2: SGHTA and FQGNSA. The V and J ends lost 6 bases and 9 bases, in that order; junction bases with no gene match: 8. There are 13 residues in the CDR3. Study-level findings and limits: Compared with aged donors, long-lived donors showed fewer expanded clones, suggesting selection.

Material for sequencing was blood. The sequence was obtained from a woman under 40 in good health. V and J are TRBV7-2 and TRBJ2-7; 10 bases match TRBD1. CDR3 sequence (DNA): TGTGCCAGCAGTCCGGGACAGGGGAGAGGGCAGTACTTC. Translated, it gives CASSPGQGRGQYF.